This T cell receptor beta chain originates from a study of blood T cell repertoires in COVID-19. Across the whole study: Sources were T cells, B-cell-depleted T cells, or PBMCs; the material itself was cDNA or gDNA.

This CDR3 has 13 amino acids. Germline V CDR1 and CDR2: MDHEN, SYDVKM. The V end lost 4 bases, the J end lost 7 bases, and 11 bases lay between the germline ends. Authors' processing steps: Counts of nucleated cells, estimated from reference gene primer amplification, were obtained. TCRdb keeps only in-frame clones here, not all; method: immunoSEQ multiplex PCR. V, J and clone size are those of that table, while D and trimming were read from the DNA. The sample includes fewer than 150,000 clones, about nine tenths of them seen just once. The sample was peripheral blood. The rearrangement joins TRBV28 to TRBJ1-5; no clear D gene. The origin of this receptor is a man aged 45 to 65 with active or convalescent COVID-19. CDR3 region: CASSSRRRQPQHF. The CDR3 DNA sequence: TGTGCCAGCAGTTCCCGCCGTAGACAGCCCCAGCATTTT.